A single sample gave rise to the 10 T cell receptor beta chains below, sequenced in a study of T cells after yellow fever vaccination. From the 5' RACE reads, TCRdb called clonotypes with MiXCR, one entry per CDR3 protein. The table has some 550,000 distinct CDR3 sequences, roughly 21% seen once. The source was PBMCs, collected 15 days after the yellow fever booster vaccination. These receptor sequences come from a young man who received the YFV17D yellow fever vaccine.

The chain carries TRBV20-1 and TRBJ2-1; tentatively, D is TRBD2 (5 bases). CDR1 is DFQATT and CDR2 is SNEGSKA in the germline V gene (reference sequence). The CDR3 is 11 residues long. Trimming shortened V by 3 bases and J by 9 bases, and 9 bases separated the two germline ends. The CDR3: CSASSVPEQFF. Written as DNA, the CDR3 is TGCAGTGCTAGTAGCGTTCCTGAGCAGTTCTTC.

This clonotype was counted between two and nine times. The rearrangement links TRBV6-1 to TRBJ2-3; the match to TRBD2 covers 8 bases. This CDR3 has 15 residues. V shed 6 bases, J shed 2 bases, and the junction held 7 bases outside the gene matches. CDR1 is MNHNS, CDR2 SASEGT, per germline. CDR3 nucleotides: TGTGCCAGCAGCTCTAGCGGGCCTCCCACAGATACGCAGTATTTT. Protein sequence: CASSSSGPPTDTQYF.

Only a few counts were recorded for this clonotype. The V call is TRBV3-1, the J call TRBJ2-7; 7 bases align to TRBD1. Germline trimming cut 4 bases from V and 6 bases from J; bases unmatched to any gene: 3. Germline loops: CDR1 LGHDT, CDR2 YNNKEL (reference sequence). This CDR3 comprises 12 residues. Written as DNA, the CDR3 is TGTGCCAGCAGCCTGGGGACAGTCGAGCAGTACTTC. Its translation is CASSLGTVEQYF.

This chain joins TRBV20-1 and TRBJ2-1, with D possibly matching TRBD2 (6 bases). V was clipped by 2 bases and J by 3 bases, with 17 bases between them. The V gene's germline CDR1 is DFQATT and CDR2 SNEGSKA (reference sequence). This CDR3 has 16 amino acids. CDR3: CSARQLGRGNYNEQFF. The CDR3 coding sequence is TGCAGTGCTAGACAATTGGGGCGGGGAAACTACAATGAGCAGTTCTTC.

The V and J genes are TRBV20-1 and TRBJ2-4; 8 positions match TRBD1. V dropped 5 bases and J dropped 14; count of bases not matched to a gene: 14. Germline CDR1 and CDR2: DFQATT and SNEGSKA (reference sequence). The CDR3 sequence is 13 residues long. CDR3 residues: CSAAQGAQGEKYF. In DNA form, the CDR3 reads TGCAGTGCTGCCCAGGGGGCACAGGGTGAAAAGTACTTC.

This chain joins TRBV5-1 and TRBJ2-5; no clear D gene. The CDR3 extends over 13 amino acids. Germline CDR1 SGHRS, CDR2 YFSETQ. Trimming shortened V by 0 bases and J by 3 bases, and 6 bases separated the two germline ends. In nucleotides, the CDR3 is TGCGCCAGCAGCTTGGCTACAGAAGAGACCCAGTACTTC. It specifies CASSLATEETQYF.

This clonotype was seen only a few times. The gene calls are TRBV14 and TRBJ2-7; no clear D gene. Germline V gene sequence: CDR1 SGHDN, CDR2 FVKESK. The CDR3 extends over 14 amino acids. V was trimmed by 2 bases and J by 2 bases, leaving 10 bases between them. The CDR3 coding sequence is TGTGCCAGCAGCCAATGGGTCACAACCTACGAGCAGTACTTC. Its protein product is CASSQWVTTYEQYF.

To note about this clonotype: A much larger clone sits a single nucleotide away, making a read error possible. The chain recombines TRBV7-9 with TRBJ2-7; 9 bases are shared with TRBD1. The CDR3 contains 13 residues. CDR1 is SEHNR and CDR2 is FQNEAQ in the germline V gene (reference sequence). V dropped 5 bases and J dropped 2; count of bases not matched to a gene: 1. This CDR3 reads CASSGDRAYEQYF. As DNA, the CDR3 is TGTGCCAGCAGCGGGGACAGGGCCTACGAGCAGTACTTC.

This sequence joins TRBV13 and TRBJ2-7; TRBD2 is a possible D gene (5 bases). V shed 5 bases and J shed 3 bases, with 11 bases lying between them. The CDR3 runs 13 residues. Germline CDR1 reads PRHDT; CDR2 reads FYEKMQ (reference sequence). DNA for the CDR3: TGTGCCAGCAGCACTGGACGGGACTACGAGCAGTACTTC. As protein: CASSTGRDYEQYF. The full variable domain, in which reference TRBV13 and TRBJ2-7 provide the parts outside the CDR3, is AAGVIQSPRHLIKEKRETATLKCYPIPRHDTVYWYQQGPGQDPQFLISFYEKMQSDKGSIPDRFSAQQFSDYHSELNMSSLELGDSALYFCASSTGRDYEQYFGPGTRLTVT.

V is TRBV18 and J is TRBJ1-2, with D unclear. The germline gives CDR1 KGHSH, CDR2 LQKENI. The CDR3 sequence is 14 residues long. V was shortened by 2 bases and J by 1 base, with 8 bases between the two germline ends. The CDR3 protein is CASSPGPDNYGYTF. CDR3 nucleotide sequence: TGTGCCAGCTCACCAGGGCCCGATAACTATGGCTACACCTTC. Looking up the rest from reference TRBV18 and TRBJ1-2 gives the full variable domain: NAGVMQNPRHLVRRRGQEARLRCSPMKGHSHVYWYRQLPEEGLKFMVYLQKENIIDESGMPKERFSAEFPKEGPSILRIQQVVRGDSAAYFCASSPGPDNYGYTFGSGTRLTVV.